These 4 T cell receptor beta chains share one sample of origin, sequenced in a study of T cell repertoires in cytomegalovirus infection. TCRdb itself ran the reads through MiXCR, one entry per CDR3 protein. The sample lists over 150,000 distinct CDR3 sequences; about 15% were seen once. Sequencing used PBMCs. These TCRs come from a human donor in good health (CMV status not recorded). Some clones in this sample may be carry-over from other donors' samples.

This clonotype showed up many times. V and J are TRBV6-2 or TRBV6-3 and TRBJ2-5; D possibly uses TRBD1 or TRBD2 (5 bases each). The CDR3 contains 16 residues. The V and J ends lost 4 bases and 2 bases respectively, with 17 bases between them. Germline CDR1 and CDR2: MNHEY and SVGEGT. The CDR3 loop reads CASSFPRQGRQETQYF. The CDR3 nucleotides read TGTGCCAGCAGTTTCCCGCGGCAGGGACGGCAAGAGACCCAGTACTTC.

This clonotype was found many times. This chain connects TRBV7-9 to TRBJ1-1; 7 nucleotides agree with TRBD1. V shed 3 bases, J shed 2 bases, and the junction held 9 bases outside the gene matches. Germline assignment: CDR1 SEHNR and CDR2 FQNEAQ (reference sequence). This CDR3 comprises 16 residues. CDR3 bases: TGTGCCAGCAGCTTGCCCGACCAGGGGGGAAACACTGAAGCTTTCTTT. Translating gives CASSLPDQGGNTEAFF.

This clonotype has ten or more counts. The V gene is TRBV7-2, the J gene TRBJ2-2; tentatively, D is TRBD2 (5 bases). The CDR3 runs 14 residues. V dropped 2 bases and J dropped 4 bases, with 8 bases sitting between them. CDR1 is SGHTA and CDR2 is FQGNSA in the germline V gene. CDR3 nucleotides: TGTGCCAGCAGCTTAACGGGGTCCACCGGGGAGCTGTTTTTT. Translating gives CASSLTGSTGELFF.

This clonotype appeared many times. This sequence joins TRBV11-3 and TRBJ2-3; TRBD2 agrees at 14 bases. Per the germline V gene, CDR1 is SGHNT and CDR2 is YENEEA. The CDR3 length is 18 residues. Trimming removed 5 bases from V and 0 bases from J; junction bases left unmatched: 7. Here the CDR3 reads CASSPGGLAGASTDTQYF. For the CDR3, the DNA is TGTGCCAGCAGCCCCGGGGGACTAGCGGGAGCTAGCACAGATACGCAGTATTTT. The full variable domain, its missing parts supplied by reference TRBV11-3 and TRBJ2-3, is EAGVVQSPRYKIIEKKQPVAFWCNPISGHNTLYWYLQNLGQGPELLIRYENEEAVDDSQLPKDRFSAERLKGVDSTLKIQPAELGDSAVYLCASSPGGLAGASTDTQYFGPGTRLTVL.